Shown below are 21 T cell receptor beta chains from a single sample sequenced in a study of response to subunit inactivated influenza vaccine. TCRdb reanalysed the RT-PCR reads using MiXCR and keeps one entry per CDR3 protein. The table includes 400,000 to 650,000 distinct CDR3 sequences, around 7.7% detected once. This sample comprised PBMCs from blood, obtained 23 months after vaccination. These receptors came from a man between 45 and 75 years old who received an inactivated influenza vaccine.

This clonotype was picked up a small number of times. The gene calls are TRBV5-1 and TRBJ2-6, with a tentative D call TRBD1 (5 bases). V was pared by 2 bases and J by 0 bases, with 9 bases between. The CDR3 length is 16 residues. CDR1 is SGHRS and CDR2 is YFSETQ in the germline V gene. This CDR3 reads CASSFGANSGANVLTF. CDR3 DNA sequence: TGCGCCAGCAGCTTTGGGGCGAACTCTGGGGCCAACGTCCTGACTTTC.

The J gene is TRBJ1-5, the V gene TRBV7-2; no reliable D call. Germline V gene lookup returns CDR1 SGHTA and CDR2 FQGNSA. The CDR3 contains 15 residues. V lost 0 bases, J lost 6 bases, and 12 bases lay in between. The DNA for the CDR3 is TGTGCCAGCAGCTTAGCGTCCTCAACCAGTCAGCCCCAGCATTTT. This sequence encodes CASSLASSTSQPQHF.

This clonotype came up a few times. CDR3 DNA sequence: TGCGCCAGCAGCTTGGGACTCAATGGTCTTGGAGCGGAGACCCAGTACTTC. Amino acids: CASSLGLNGLGAETQYF. This chain uses TRBV5-1 with TRBJ2-5; no definite D call. Germline CDR1 SGHRS, CDR2 YFSETQ. The CDR3 has 17 residues. V lost 0 bases to trimming and J lost 5 bases, with 20 bases between them.

This clonotype occurred many times. One end of the junction is discordant with germline, which a read error may explain. The chain links TRBV5-1 to TRBJ1-1; unclear D gene. Looked up from germline, CDR1 is SGHRS and CDR2 is YFSETQ. The CDR3 has 14 residues. Written as DNA, the CDR3 is TGCGCCAGCAGCTTGGGTTCTGGGAACGCTGAAGCTTTCTTT. This gives the protein CASSLGSGNAEAFF.

The table lists this clonotype with many counts. The CDR3 nucleotides are TGTGCCAGCAGCCACAGCGGAGCCCAAGAGACCCAGTACTTC. As protein: CASSHSGAQETQYF. The rearrangement joins TRBV7-9 to TRBJ2-5; D may be TRBD2 (5 bases). From germline, CDR1 is SEHNR and CDR2 FQNEAQ (reference sequence). This CDR3 has 14 residues. V was clipped by 5 bases and J by 1 base, with 11 bases between them.

This clonotype came up a few times. The junction and the germline gene differ at one end; a read error may be behind it. The genes are TRBV7-7 and TRBJ2-5, with D perhaps being TRBD1 or TRBD2 (5 bases each). Germline-derived CDR1 and CDR2 are SSHAT and FNYEAQ (reference sequence). This CDR3 is 15 amino acids long. This CDR3 is CASSLDWGMRGTQYF. CDR3 DNA: TGTGCTAGCAGCCTCGACTGGGGGATGCGTGGGACCCAGTACTTC.

This clonotype came up a few times. The J gene is TRBJ1-3, the V gene TRBV20-1; D is undetermined. Per germline, CDR1 DFQATT and CDR2 SNEGSKA (reference sequence). V shed 5 bases and J shed 4 bases, with 9 bases lying between them. This CDR3 contains 12 residues. The CDR3 bases are TGCAGTGCTCTTAATCGCGGAAACACCATATATTTT. Protein sequence: CSALNRGNTIYF.

The chain has TRBV20-1 and TRBJ2-7; D unresolved. The germline gives CDR1 DFQATT, CDR2 SNEGSKA (reference sequence). This CDR3 is 14 amino acids long. Trimming took 1 base from V and 0 from J, leaving 10 bases between them. The CDR3 sequence is CSARVQTSSYEQYF. CDR3 DNA: TGCAGTGCTAGAGTACAAACCTCCTCCTACGAGCAGTACTTC.

V usage is TRBV14 and J usage is TRBJ2-3; 10 bases are shared with TRBD2. Trimming removed 1 base from V and 2 bases from J; junction bases left unmatched: 18. This CDR3 spans 21 amino acids. Germline CDR1 and CDR2: SGHDN and FVKESK. CDR3 protein: CASSQARLAGVSGRITDTQYF. The CDR3 nucleotides read TGTGCCAGCAGCCAAGCTAGGCTAGCGGGAGTGAGTGGCAGAATCACAGATACGCAGTATTTT.

This chain links TRBV30 with TRBJ1-6; the D gene is possibly TRBD1 (5 bases). The germline V gene encodes CDR1 GTSNPN and CDR2 SVGIG (reference sequence). V dropped 3 bases and J dropped 15 bases, with 18 bases sitting between them. The CDR3 has 13 amino acids. The CDR3 spells CAWRVTSVQGLHF. Here the CDR3 DNA reads TGTGCCTGGAGAGTGACGAGTGTGCAGGGCCTCCACTTT.

This clonotype was counted ten times or more. The rearrangement uses TRBV7-2 and TRBJ2-7; TRBD2 aligns across 8 bases. The CDR3 consists of 15 residues. From germline, CDR1 is SGHTA and CDR2 FQGNSA. V was pared by 3 bases and J by 2 bases, with 6 bases of the junction left unmatched. The CDR3, as DNA: TGTGCCAGCAGCTTCGGGAGGGGCTTAACCTACGAGCAGTACTTC. Translation gives CASSFGRGLTYEQYF.

The chain combines TRBV12-3 or TRBV12-4 with TRBJ2-5, with 7 positions matching TRBD2. V shed 6 bases and J 9 bases; nucleotides not matched to a gene: 4. The CDR3 is 11 amino acids. In nucleotides, the CDR3 is TGTGCCAGCAGAGAGAGCGGGGCCCAGTACTTC. It is translated as CASRESGAQYF.

This clonotype was seen a few times. The V gene is TRBV9, the J gene TRBJ2-1, with TRBD2 identical over 14 bases. Germline V gives CDR1 SGDLS, CDR2 YYNGEE. The V segment lost 4 bases and the J segment 5 bases; nucleotides outside the gene matches: 5. The CDR3 is made up of 16 amino acids. CDR3 DNA sequence: TGTGCCAGCAGCATCCGGACTAGCGGGGGGCACAATGAGCAGTTCTTC. Translation gives CASSIRTSGGHNEQFF.

The CDR3 coding sequence is TGTGCCAGCAGCTTGAGCCCCCATAGTAATGAGCAGTTCTTC. This sequence encodes CASSLSPHSNEQFF. The chain couples TRBV7-2 to TRBJ2-1, with D unclear. CDR3 length: 14 amino acids. With 3 bases removed from V and 7 bases from J, the gap between germline ends came to 13 bases. Germline values: CDR1 SGHTA, CDR2 FQGNSA.

In its sample, this clonotype was seen a few times. The chain has TRBV6-5 and TRBJ1-5, with no clear D. This CDR3 is built from 15 residues. The germline V and J ends were trimmed by 4 bases and 0 bases, with 10 bases remaining between them. Germline lookup yields CDR1 MNHEY and CDR2 SVGAGI. CDR3 amino acids: CASSFVDYSNQPQHF. Written as DNA, the CDR3 is TGTGCCAGCAGTTTCGTCGACTATAGCAATCAGCCCCAGCATTTT.

This clonotype was found a few times. The chain recombines TRBV4-1 with TRBJ1-5; possible D gene TRBD1, 5 bases. With 0 bases removed from V and 5 bases from J, the gap between germline ends came to 14 bases. The CDR3 runs to 16 residues. Per the germline V gene, CDR1 is MGHRA and CDR2 is YSYEKL. CDR3 residues: CASSQDGAVGYQPQHF. In nucleotides, the CDR3 is TGCGCCAGCAGCCAAGATGGGGCAGTAGGCTATCAGCCCCAGCATTTT.

This clonotype was found a few times. The V call is TRBV7-3, the J call TRBJ2-1; the match to TRBD2 covers 8 bases. J gave up 4 bases and V 3 bases, and 5 bases lay outside the gene matches. The germline V gene has CDR1 SGHTA and CDR2 FQGTGA. The CDR3 length is 15 residues. CDR3 coding DNA: TGTGCCAGCAGCTTTTCGGCGGGAGGATACAATGAGCAGTTCTTC. Amino acids: CASSFSAGGYNEQFF.

The table lists this clonotype with a few counts. The chain couples TRBV5-1 to TRBJ2-6; D ambiguous. This CDR3 is built from 18 residues. Germline CDR1 is SGHRS and CDR2 is YFSETQ. V was cut by 0 bases and J by 0 bases, with 13 bases left in between. The CDR3 loop is CASSLGYGPSSGANVLTF. In DNA, the CDR3 is TGCGCCAGCAGCTTGGGGTATGGCCCGTCCTCTGGGGCCAACGTCCTGACTTTC.

This clonotype was observed a handful of times. The CDR3 nucleotides are TGCAGCGTTGTTATGTGGAGGGGGCTTGGCAAAAACATTCAGTACTTC. Residues: CSVVMWRGLGKNIQYF. V gene TRBV29-1 combines with J gene TRBJ2-4, with TRBD1 as a possible D gene (7 bases). CDR3 length: 16 residues. Trimming removed 4 bases from V and 3 bases from J, with 19 bases in between. Germline V CDR1 and CDR2: SQVTM, ANQGSEA.

This clonotype was seen at least ten times. The V call is TRBV6-5, the J call TRBJ2-7; 8 nucleotides align to TRBD1. Per the germline V gene, CDR1 is MNHEY and CDR2 is SVGAGI. J gave up 7 bases and V 2 bases, and 13 bases lay outside the gene matches. The CDR3 covers 16 residues. The CDR3 is CASSYPGGQGAREQYF. CDR3 bases: TGTGCCAGCAGTTACCCGGGCGGTCAGGGGGCGAGAGAGCAGTACTTC.

This clonotype appeared many times. The chain joins TRBV12-3 or TRBV12-4 to TRBJ1-5, with a possible D match to TRBD1 (6 bases). The CDR3 extends over 15 amino acids. Trimming stripped 6 bases from V and 4 bases from J, with 16 bases between. CDR3 DNA: TGTGCCAGCAGCAGCACAGGGCTGGAGAATCAGCCCCAGCATTTT. This sequence encodes CASSSTGLENQPQHF.